This T cell receptor beta chain was identified in a study of STAT5B mutations in CD4+ large granular lymphocyte leukemia. Overall study findings and caveats: Higher CD4+ than CD8+ T-LGLL clonality might reflect small sample size. CD4-sorted patient repertoires seemed more clonal than healthy CD4+ repertoires.

This clone was picked up one time. Its specificity is unknown. V lost 2 bases, J lost 4 bases, and 18 bases lay in between. Germline V lookup: CDR1 GTSNPN, CDR2 SVGIG (reference sequence). The CDR3 totals 15 residues. The survey-level immunoSEQ assay was used. Profiling relied on immunoSEQ multiplex PCR, and the TCRdb table lists in-frame clones only, not all of them. The data show about 30,000 clones, roughly 78% seen once. Healthy controls were blood donor buffy coats. This clonotype originated in a human donor in good health. The material sequenced was CD4+ T cells from blood buffy coats. The chain joins TRBV30 to TRBJ2-7, with D unresolved. As DNA, the CDR3 is TGTGCCTGGAGTCCCCCGGGCCCACAACGGTACGAGCAGTACTTC. The encoded protein is CAWSPPGPQRYEQYF.